What follows are 30 T cell receptor beta chains derived from one specimen sequenced in a study of T cell responses to AZD1222 COVID-19 vaccine. Produced via immunoSEQ multiplex PCR; TCRdb's table is partial and in-frame only. The table lists approximately 150,000 clones, about 92% of them singletons. Sequencing was performed on peripheral blood, taken on day 0 of AZD1222 vaccination. The source is an adult in good health.

The V gene is TRBV9, the J gene TRBJ2-2; D is unresolved. Germline lookup yields CDR1 SGDLS and CDR2 YYNGEE. The CDR3 is 12 residues long. The germline V and J ends were trimmed by 5 bases and 2 bases, with 4 bases remaining between them. CDR3 nucleotides: TGTGCCAGCAGTGTCAACACCGGGGAGCTGTTTTTT. This codes for CASSVNTGELFF. Full variable domain (remainder filled in from reference TRBV9 and TRBJ2-2): DSGVTQTPKHLITATGQRVTLRCSPRSGDLSVYWYQQSLDQGLQFLIQYYNGEERAKGNILERFSAQQFPDLHSELNLSSLELGDSALYFCASSVNTGELFFGEGSRLTVL.

The chain is built from TRBV5-1 and TRBJ1-2, with D perhaps matching TRBD1 (5 bases). The V gene's germline CDR1 is SGHRS and CDR2 YFSETQ. Trimming cost V 5 bases and J 4 bases, with 18 bases left between them. There are 15 residues in the CDR3. Written as DNA, the CDR3 is TGCGCCAGCAGACTATTCGACAGCGGTGGCTATGGCTACACCTTC. This gives the protein CASRLFDSGGYGYTF.

This chain joins TRBV30 and TRBJ1-1, with 9 bases identical to TRBD1. This CDR3 contains 12 residues. Unmatched junction bases numbered 3, after V lost 4 bases and J lost 6 bases. Germline V gene lookup returns CDR1 GTSNPN and CDR2 SVGIG (reference sequence). CDR3 loop: CAWTTGGPEAFF. CDR3 in DNA: TGTGCCTGGACCACAGGGGGCCCTGAAGCTTTCTTT.

The gene calls are TRBV25-1 and TRBJ1-2; D is unresolved. Trimming took off 6 bases at V and 4 bases at J, with 3 bases between the two ends. The CDR3 has 10 residues. Germline CDR1 and CDR2: MGHDK and SYGVNS. CDR3 in DNA: TGTGCCAGCAGGGGCTATGGCTACACCTTC. Protein product: CASRGYGYTF.

In this sample, this clone turned up a few times. The sample has other DNA sequences that encode this CDR3 too. This chain joins TRBV7-9 and TRBJ1-5; D gene unclear. The CDR3 totals 14 residues. CDR1 and CDR2 from the germline V gene are SEHNR and FQNEAQ (reference sequence). V lost 4 bases, J lost 4 bases, and 11 bases lay in between. This CDR3 is CASSSPEGNQPQHF. The CDR3 coding sequence is TGTGCCAGCAGCTCCCCGGAAGGGAATCAGCCCCAGCATTTT.

The rearrangement links TRBV5-5 to TRBJ1-4, with D uncertain. Trimming left V 4 bases short and J 0 bases short, with 7 bases between. Germline lookup yields CDR1 SGHKS and CDR2 YYEKEE (reference sequence). The CDR3 covers 14 residues. The CDR3 spells CASSLDATNEKLFF. The CDR3 coding sequence is TGTGCCAGCAGCCTCGATGCAACTAATGAAAAACTGTTTTTT.

CDR3 DNA sequence: TGTGCCATCAGTGAATACAGGGTGCGTTATCAGCCCCAGCATTTT. Amino acids: CAISEYRVRYQPQHF. The chain carries TRBV10-3 and TRBJ1-5, with TRBD1 as a possible D gene (6 bases). Looked up from germline, CDR1 is ENHRY and CDR2 is SYGVKD. Between the trimmed V and J ends, which lost 3 bases and 5 bases, there was a span of 14 bases. The CDR3 totals 15 residues.

The chain links TRBV28 to TRBJ1-2, with a tentative D call TRBD1 (6 bases). CDR1 is MDHEN and CDR2 is SYDVKM in the germline V gene. This CDR3 is built from 17 residues. V lost 5 bases and J lost 0, with 19 bases in between. As DNA, the CDR3 is TGTGCCAGCAGTATCTACGAGGGGGGGCAAGCTAACTATGGCTACACCTTC. Protein sequence: CASSIYEGGQANYGYTF.

The chain is built from TRBV3-1 (or the pseudogene TRBV3-2) and TRBJ1-5; D remains ambiguous. V was cut by 1 base and J by 6 bases, with 10 bases left in between. CDR3 length: 14 amino acids. CDR1 is LGHDT, CDR2 YNNKEL, per germline (reference sequence). CDR3 DNA: TGTGCCAGCAGCCAAGCCGCCGCCGGTCAGCCCCAGCATTTT. Its translation is CASSQAAAGQPQHF.

The V gene is TRBV19, the J gene TRBJ2-1; no firm D call. CDR3 size: 14 residues. Germline V lookup: CDR1 LNHDA, CDR2 SQIVND (reference sequence). V lost 8 bases and J 4 bases, leaving 15 bases between the germline ends. The CDR3 sequence: CASSRSSPYNEQFF. The CDR3 nucleotides are TGTGCCAGTTCTCGGTCGAGTCCTTACAATGAGCAGTTCTTC.

This chain links TRBV7-6 with TRBJ2-2, with 10 positions matching TRBD1. With V trimmed by 0 bases and J by 5 bases, 6 bases remained unmatched. The CDR3 is made up of 17 amino acids. Germline V CDR1 and CDR2: SGHVS, FNYEAQ. The CDR3 nucleotides read TGTGCCAGCAGCTTAGCACCGGACAGGGGGTGGACCGGGGAGCTGTTTTTT. It encodes CASSLAPDRGWTGELFF.

The chain joins TRBV12-3 or TRBV12-4 to TRBJ2-2, with D uncertain. The length of the CDR3 is 12 residues. V lost 5 bases and J 0 bases, leaving 1 base between the germline ends. CDR3 nucleotides: TGTGCCAGCAGTGCGAACACCGGGGAGCTGTTTTTT. This encodes CASSANTGELFF.

The sample holds one count of this clone. The chain joins TRBV5-8 to TRBJ1-6; 8 bases align to TRBD1. This CDR3 has 17 residues. The J segment lost 1 base and the V segment lost 3 bases, leaving 6 bases of the junction unmatched. The germline gives CDR1 SGHTS, CDR2 YDEGEE. CDR3 residues: CASSSRTGYSYNSPLHF. In nucleotides, the CDR3 is TGTGCCAGCAGCTCCAGGACAGGGTATTCCTATAATTCACCCCTCCACTTT.

This sequence joins TRBV6-6 and TRBJ1-6; 7 nucleotides agree with TRBD1. Per the germline V gene, CDR1 is MNHNY and CDR2 is SVGAGI (reference sequence). V gave up 5 bases and J gave up 0 bases; unmatched junction bases: 19. This CDR3 comprises 21 residues. Written as DNA, the CDR3 is TGTGCCAGCAGTCCGTCCTTAAAATACAGGGGTCCGAGCTCCTATAATTCACCCCTCCACTTT. Translation gives CASSPSLKYRGPSSYNSPLHF.

The chain carries TRBV19 and TRBJ2-5, with D hard to call. Germline loops: CDR1 LNHDA, CDR2 SQIVND (reference sequence). The V gene lost 1 base and the J gene lost 1 base, with 4 bases spanning the gap. This CDR3 has 13 amino acids. CDR3: CASSIGSQETQYF. Here the CDR3 DNA reads TGTGCCAGTAGTATAGGCAGCCAAGAGACCCAGTACTTC.

The rearrangement uses TRBV30 and TRBJ1-3; D is perhaps TRBD1 (5 bases). Per the germline V gene, CDR1 is GTSNPN and CDR2 is SVGIG (reference sequence). CDR3 length: 17 amino acids. The ends were cut back, 0 bases at V and 0 bases at J, with 15 bases in the middle. CDR3 DNA sequence: TGTGCCTGGAGTGTACGGGGCGGGCTCCGCTCTGGAAACACCATATATTTT. It is translated as CAWSVRGGLRSGNTIYF.

The chain combines TRBV7-2 with TRBJ2-2; 12 positions match TRBD2. Per the germline V gene, CDR1 is SGHTA and CDR2 is FQGNSA. This CDR3 contains 16 residues. After removal of 1 base from V and 11 bases from J, the junction contained 8 bases not matched to a gene. The CDR3 sequence: CASSLVRGLAGFELFF. The CDR3 region has the DNA TGTGCCAGCAGCTTAGTCCGAGGACTAGCGGGGTTCGAGCTGTTTTTT.

The chain uses TRBV12-3 or TRBV12-4 and TRBJ2-1, with D perhaps TRBD1 (5 bases). V was shortened by 4 bases and J by 12 bases, with 7 bases between the two germline ends. The CDR3 spans 10 residues. The CDR3 nucleotides are TGTGCCAGCAGTTGGGGCCCGCAGTTCTTC. This encodes CASSWGPQFF.

The CDR3 loop is CASSGSGFGYEQYF. DNA for the CDR3: TGTGCCAGCAGCGGATCAGGGTTTGGATACGAGCAGTACTTC. The rearrangement uses TRBV9 and TRBJ2-7, with D perhaps matching TRBD1 (5 bases). Trimming stripped 3 bases from V and 4 bases from J, with 14 bases between. The CDR3 length is 14 residues. Per the germline V gene, CDR1 is SGDLS and CDR2 is YYNGEE.

V and J are TRBV29-1 and TRBJ1-2; TRBD1 agrees at 9 bases. Germline V gives CDR1 SQVTM, CDR2 ANQGSEA. This CDR3 spans 12 amino acids. Trimming at V came to 4 bases and at J to 7 bases, leaving 4 bases not matched to a gene. CDR3 bases: TGCAGCGTTGGACAGGGGGGAAGTGGCTACACCTTC. It specifies CSVGQGGSGYTF. Looking up the rest from reference TRBV29-1 and TRBJ1-2 gives the full variable domain: SAVISQKPSRDICQRGTSLTIQCQVDSQVTMMFWYRQQPGQSLTLIATANQGSEATYESGFVIDKFPISRPNLTFSTLTVSNMSPEDSSIYLCSVGQGGSGYTFGSGTRLTVV.

This chain connects TRBV18 to TRBJ1-4, with 9 bases aligning to TRBD1. V lost 0 bases, J lost 7 bases, and 3 bases stayed unmatched. The CDR3 is made up of 15 amino acids. CDR1 KGHSH and CDR2 LQKENI come from the germline V gene. The CDR3 region is CASSPPSDRGEKLFF. In DNA form, the CDR3 reads TGTGCCAGCTCACCACCGTCGGACAGGGGTGAAAAACTGTTTTTT.

This sequence joins TRBV7-9 and TRBJ2-7; TRBD2 matches 8 bases. Losses at the gene ends were 4 bases for V and 2 bases for J; bases not matched to a gene: 16. Per the germline V gene, CDR1 is SEHNR and CDR2 is FQNEAQ (reference sequence). The CDR3 sequence is 18 residues long. The DNA for the CDR3 is TGTGCCAGCAGCTCCCCTCCTCCCAGCGGGGGTACCACCTACGAGCAGTACTTC. It translates to CASSSPPPSGGTTYEQYF.

V and J are TRBV9 and TRBJ2-1, with 7 bases fitting TRBD2. Trimming at V came to 3 bases and at J to 4 bases, leaving 1 base not matched to a gene. Germline CDR1 reads SGDLS; CDR2 reads YYNGEE. The CDR3 length is 13 residues. CDR3 sequence (DNA): TGTGCCAGCAGCGGGGGACTATACAATGAGCAGTTCTTC. Translation: CASSGGLYNEQFF.

The chain couples TRBV3-1 (or the pseudogene TRBV3-2) to TRBJ2-5, with D possibly being TRBD2 (6 bases). The length of the CDR3 is 15 residues. Deletions cut 0 bases from V and 1 base from J, with 9 bases between. Germline CDR1 is LGHDT and CDR2 is YNNKEL (reference sequence). DNA for the CDR3: TGTGCCAGCAGCCAAGATCCGGGGGTCCAAGAGACCCAGTACTTC. It yields the protein CASSQDPGVQETQYF.

This clone showed up just once. The chain uses TRBV25-1 and TRBJ1-2; a weak D match, TRBD1 (5 bases). V lost 4 bases and J lost 8, with 14 bases in between. This CDR3 comprises 13 residues. The V gene's germline CDR1 is MGHDK and CDR2 SYGVNS. For the CDR3, the DNA is TGTGCCAGCAGTGTACAGGCTGCGGGAGGCTACACCTTC. Encoded protein: CASSVQAAGGYTF.

V gene TRBV7-2 combines with J gene TRBJ2-1; 8 positions match TRBD1. V lost 5 bases to trimming and J lost 4 bases; unmatched junction nucleotides: 7. The CDR3 contains 15 residues. Germline loops: CDR1 SGHTA, CDR2 FQGNSA. The CDR3, as DNA: TGTGCCAGCAGCCGTGGGACAGGACTATACAATGAGCAGTTCTTC. Translating gives CASSRGTGLYNEQFF.

This chain uses TRBV6-1 with TRBJ2-5, with a weak D call TRBD1 (6 bases). The germline gives CDR1 MNHNS, CDR2 SASEGT. The CDR3 has 15 amino acids. Trimming took off 4 bases at V and 2 bases at J, with 14 bases between the two ends. The CDR3 DNA sequence: TGTGCCAGCAGTGCGCAAACAGGGAGTCAAGAGACCCAGTACTTC. Its protein is CASSAQTGSQETQYF.

The chain has TRBV27 and TRBJ2-2; unclear D gene. From germline, CDR1 is MNHEY and CDR2 SMNVEV (reference sequence). V lost 7 bases and J lost 1, with 1 base in between. CDR3 length: 11 residues. CDR3 coding DNA: TGTGCCAGCAAGAACACCGGGGAGCTGTTTTTT. This sequence encodes CASKNTGELFF.

This chain uses TRBV14 with TRBJ2-4; TRBD1 aligns across 9 bases. Germline values: CDR1 SGHDN, CDR2 FVKESK. V was clipped by 5 bases and J by 0 bases; unmatched bases: 8. The CDR3 runs 17 residues. CDR3 residues: CASSVRTGELAKNIQYF. Written as DNA, the CDR3 is TGTGCCAGCAGCGTCCGGACAGGGGAACTAGCCAAAAACATTCAGTACTTC.

The chain couples TRBV19 to TRBJ2-3, with TRBD2 matching over 13 bases. From germline, CDR1 is LNHDA and CDR2 SQIVND (reference sequence). The CDR3 contains 19 residues. J was trimmed by 1 base and V by 4 bases; bases with no gene match: 11. CDR3 DNA sequence: TGTGCCAGTAGTAAGTTAACTAGCGGGGGGGTTCGGCGCACAGATACGCAGTATTTT. It specifies CASSKLTSGGVRRTDTQYF.